The 2 T cell receptor beta chains presented below share a single source sample, sequenced in a study of T cell responses to AZD1222 COVID-19 vaccine. Here immunoSEQ multiplex PCR was the method, and the copy in TCRdb shows in-frame clones only, minus some. The data contain 120,000 to 150,000 clones, approximately 90% of them singletons. The sample was peripheral blood, taken on day 0 of AZD1222 vaccination. Receptor source: an adult in good health.

The rearrangement uses TRBV19 and TRBJ1-5; 9 bases are shared with TRBD1. CDR1 is LNHDA, CDR2 SQIVND, per germline (reference sequence). The CDR3 contains 14 residues. V trimming: 8 bases; J trimming: 7 bases; junction bases outside the gene matches: 9. CDR3 in DNA: TGTGCCAGTTTCGGACAGGGGTTTGACCAGCCCCAGCATTTT. This gives the protein CASFGQGFDQPQHF.

V and J are TRBV4-1 and TRBJ2-5; 7 nucleotides match TRBD1. The V gene end was trimmed by 4 bases and the J gene end by 5 bases; junction bases not matched to a gene: 7. The CDR3 consists of 14 residues. Germline values: CDR1 MGHRA, CDR2 YSYEKL. CDR3 loop: CASSPTAQGETQYF. CDR3 DNA sequence: TGCGCCAGCAGCCCTACAGCACAGGGGGAGACCCAGTACTTC.